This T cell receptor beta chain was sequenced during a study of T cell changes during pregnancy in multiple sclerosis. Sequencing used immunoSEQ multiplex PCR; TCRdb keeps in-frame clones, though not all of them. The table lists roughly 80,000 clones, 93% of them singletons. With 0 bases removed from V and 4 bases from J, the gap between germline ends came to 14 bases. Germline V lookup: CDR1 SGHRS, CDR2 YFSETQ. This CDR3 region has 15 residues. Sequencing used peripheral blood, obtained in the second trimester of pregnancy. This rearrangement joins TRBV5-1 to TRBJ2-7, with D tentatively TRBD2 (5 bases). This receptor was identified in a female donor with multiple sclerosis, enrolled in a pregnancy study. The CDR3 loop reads CASSLDISDFYEQYF. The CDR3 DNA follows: TGCGCCAGCAGCTTGGATATTTCGGACTTTTACGAGCAGTACTTC.